The 10 T cell receptor beta chains below were found in one sample sequenced in a study of shared clonotypes between healthy human individuals. Clones were sequenced by immunoSEQ multiplex PCR, and TCRdb holds only the in-frame ones, with some missing. The data hold some 2.1 million clones, with 85% to 95% observed a single time. Material for sequencing was naive CD4+ T cells sorted from blood. Subset reported: CD45RA+ positively selected. The receptors originated from a man between 18 and 35 years old in good health.

The chain links TRBV7-9 to TRBJ2-3; 7 bases are a match to TRBD2. V gave up 9 bases and J gave up 4 bases; unmatched junction bases: 7. Germline CDR1 reads SEHNR; CDR2 reads FQNEAQ (reference sequence). This CDR3 has 13 amino acids. The CDR3: CASGRAGSDTQYF. Written as DNA, the CDR3 is TGTGCCAGTGGGAGGGCCGGGTCAGATACGCAGTATTTT. Using reference TRBV7-9 and TRBJ2-3 for the parts outside the CDR3, the full variable domain is DTGVSQNPRHKITKRGQNVTFRCDPISEHNRLYWYRQTLGQGPEFLTYFQNEAQLEKSRLLSDRFSAERPKGSFSTLEIQRTEQGDSAMYLCASGRAGSDTQYFGPGTRLTVL.

The V call is TRBV10-3, the J call TRBJ2-3, with D perhaps TRBD1 or TRBD2 (5 bases each). The CDR3 runs 14 residues. The V gene lost 5 bases and the J gene lost 2 bases, with 11 bases spanning the gap. CDR1 is ENHRY, CDR2 SYGVKD, per germline. Here the CDR3 reads CAISSGRNTDTQYF. DNA of the CDR3: TGTGCCATCAGTTCGGGACGGAACACAGATACGCAGTATTTT.

The chain links TRBV11-2 to TRBJ2-5, with D perhaps TRBD2 (5 bases). Germline-derived CDR1 and CDR2 are SGHAT and FQNNGV. V lost 5 bases, J lost 4 bases, and 14 bases lay in between. This CDR3 has 14 amino acids. DNA for the CDR3: TGTGCCAGCAGCCCTAGCATTAGCCTAGAGACCCAGTACTTC. Its protein product is CASSPSISLETQYF.

The chain combines TRBV6-5 with TRBJ1-4, with D maybe TRBD1 (6 bases). This CDR3 region has 15 residues. The V end lost 6 bases, the J end lost 7 bases, and 18 bases lay between the germline ends. Germline V gene data show CDR1 as MNHEY and CDR2 as SVGAGI. The CDR3 bases are TGTGCCAGCAGAACTACACAGGGAGGGGGTGAAAAACTGTTTTTT. This codes for CASRTTQGGGEKLFF.

The gene calls are TRBV30 and TRBJ2-2; no clear D. This CDR3 spans 16 amino acids. In germline, CDR1 is GTSNPN, CDR2 SVGIG (reference sequence). Trimming removed 2 bases at V and 7 bases at J, with 20 bases between. The CDR3 coding sequence is TGTGCCTGGAGTCCACGGGCCGGGCCCCTAAACGGGGAGCTGTTTTTT. Its translation is CAWSPRAGPLNGELFF.

This chain links TRBV6-1 with TRBJ2-4, with D perhaps assigned TRBD1 or TRBD2 (5 bases each). The CDR3 covers 15 residues. Germline assignment: CDR1 MNHNS and CDR2 SASEGT. Trimming pared 4 bases from V and 3 bases from J, leaving 13 bases between. The CDR3, as DNA: TGTGCCAGCAGTGGAGGGGAGACAGACAAAAACATTCAGTACTTC. The encoded protein is CASSGGETDKNIQYF.

This clone was seen only once. Other DNA sequences within the sample encode an identical CDR3. The genes are TRBV10-3 and TRBJ2-7; D remains ambiguous. Trimming cost V 0 bases and J 1 base, with 7 bases left between them. Germline values: CDR1 ENHRY, CDR2 SYGVKD. CDR3 length: 14 amino acids. This CDR3 is CAISESGSSYEQYF. The CDR3 DNA reads as TGTGCCATCAGTGAGTCGGGCTCTTCCTACGAGCAGTACTTC.

The rearrangement links TRBV5-1 to TRBJ2-1; D remains unclear. Trimming left V 0 bases short and J 7 bases short, with 14 bases between. The germline gives CDR1 SGHRS, CDR2 YFSETQ. There are 15 residues in the CDR3. The CDR3 DNA reads as TGCGCCAGCAGCTTGGCGGGTCCCTCTAGGAATGAGCAGTTCTTC. It specifies CASSLAGPSRNEQFF.

The CDR3 loop is CASSLAGRDYEQYF. The CDR3 DNA follows: TGCGCCAGCAGCTTGGCGGGCAGGGACTACGAGCAGTACTTC. The rearrangement links TRBV5-1 to TRBJ2-7; D might be TRBD1 (5 bases). Germline lookup yields CDR1 SGHRS and CDR2 YFSETQ. CDR3 length equals 14 residues. Trimming pared 0 bases from V and 3 bases from J, leaving 10 bases between.

The chain employs TRBV6-1 and TRBJ1-1; maybe TRBD1 (5 bases). Germline values: CDR1 MNHNS, CDR2 SASEGT. This CDR3 region has 14 residues. Trimming removed 7 bases at V and 6 bases at J, with 18 bases between. CDR3 sequence reads: CASISAGGRAEAFF. DNA for the CDR3: TGTGCCAGCATATCGGCGGGGGGGAGAGCTGAAGCTTTCTTT.